This is a list of T cell receptor beta chains from one sample in a study of blood T cell repertoires in COVID-19. Generated by immunoSEQ multiplex PCR, the TCRdb table keeps only in-frame clones and is missing some. The table includes around 250,000 clones, around 87% detected once. The sample was PBMCs or T cells enriched from blood (not recorded which). The source of these receptors is a woman aged 45-65 years who had recovered from COVID-19. CDR3s include the opening cysteine and the closing phenylalanine or tryptophan. Each record gives: V gene, J gene, CDR3 protein.

TRBV20-1,TRBJ1-6,CSASSVLNPVSPLHF
TRBV6-5,TRBJ1-4,CASSLAGVREKLFF
TRBV28,TRBJ1-2,CASSFVSYGYTF
TRBV30,TRBJ2-7,CAWSDGLGYEQYF
TRBV7-9,TRBJ2-3,CASSGLLSANTQYF
TRBV6-5,TRBJ1-1,CASSYSSMNTEAFF
TRBV12-3/TRBV12-4,TRBJ2-2,CASSSRRWRVFF
TRBV6-2/TRBV6-3,TRBJ2-7,CASSISSYEQYF
TRBV6-2/TRBV6-3,TRBJ2-5,CASSRRQNNQETQYF
TRBV2,TRBJ2-5,CASCLQETQYF
TRBV28,TRBJ1-1,CASSPQYTEAFF
TRBV7-9,TRBJ1-4,CASRSTSPPTNEKLFF
TRBV5-1,TRBJ1-1,CASSSGQGMNTEAFF
TRBV3-1/TRBV3-2,TRBJ2-5,CASSQELAGGLETQYF
TRBV28,TRBJ1-5,CASSPPGTDMFTTHQPQHF
TRBV5-1,TRBJ1-2,CASSQDTTNYGYTF
TRBV4-1,TRBJ2-7,CASSQETGYYEQYF
TRBV6-4,TRBJ2-1,CASSVSSGSYNEQFF
TRBV5-1,TRBJ2-5,CASSLELAGWGAQYF
TRBV19,TRBJ2-2,CASNSNSGRVNNTGELFF